This entry concerns a single T cell receptor beta chain. This clone came up a few times. The specificity of this receptor is unknown. The missing CDR3 end, 3 residues past where the read stops, is filled in from the germline J gene. The data originate from a study of T cell clonality in common variable immunodeficiency (dated by TCRdb to between 2014 and 2016). General findings and caveats noted by the study authors: Healthy controls shared more TCRbeta clones with each other than CVID subjects shared among themselves (p < 0.0001). Patient heterogeneity within the CVID cohort put limits on correlating repertoire features with clinical complications. The authors noted that sequencing repertoires of T cell subpopulations would be needed to clarify what caused the increased clonality in CVID. Despite equal DNA input, controls averaged around 87,000 unique sequences per sample versus about 31,547 in CVID samples. Fewer deletions and N-nucleotide insertions were reportedly observed in CVID TCRbeta sequences, and highly modified clones with 13 or more V deletions were reportedly absent from CVID TCRbeta sequences. Increased TCRbeta clonality was found in CVID subjects compared with healthy controls (t-test p = 0.018), with the increase being most characteristic of about a third of subjects.

Most of the CVID patients and most of the healthy controls were of Caucasian heritage. Heparinized peripheral whole blood samples of roughly 5 to 9 ml were obtained from each donor. TCRbeta CDR3 repertoires were sequenced from genomic DNA of adults with common variable immune deficiency (CVID) and healthy adult controls. The control group was made up of approximately 22 healthy adult volunteers (around 10 male and around twelve female) whose ages ranged from about 20 to 70 years, with a mean age of approximately 34. To isolate peripheral blood mononuclear cells, diluted blood was subjected to density centrifugation over Hypaque 1077 or Ficoll-Paque. Genomic DNA was obtained from unsorted mononuclear cells using either Qiagen column purification or a centrifugation-based method. Sequences SNHLY (CDR1) and FYNNEI (CDR2) are obtained from the germline V gene. The CDR3 numbers 18 residues from cysteine through phenylalanine. The DNA covers only part of the CDR3, 45 bases in frame from base 1. Clipping removes 6 bases from V and 5 bases from J, with 20 as the unmatched junction base count.

For sequencing input, CVID and control samples contributed equivalent amounts of genomic DNA. For every sample, a 60 bp segment covering the rearranged TCRbeta CDR3 region was amplified and then sequenced. The immunoSEQ assay, a bias-corrected multiplex PCR combined with high-throughput sequencing, was used to amplify TCRbeta. The source study handled its data this way. Every unique nucleotide sequence counted as a clone and was annotated with V, D and J genes, copy number and frequency. Sequences were labeled productive if in frame, and non-productive if out of frame or containing stop codons. As previously described, Shannon's entropy was used to calculate clonality. Mean CDR3 Kyte-Doolittle hydropathy was derived from the predicted amino acid sequences of productive clones. Using the R hclust function, scaled V gene usage was clustered hierarchically with Manhattan distance and complete linkage. Sharing of clones by CDR3 amino acid sequence was evaluated by resampling 12 repertoires per group over 100 rounds. The repertoires were searched for about 70 published EBV-specific TCRbeta sequences and a few hundred published CMV-specific TCRbeta sequences. Two CVID samples that yielded fewer than 10,000 sequences were excluded from the analysis, so 42 CVID repertoires were retained. TCRdb's version of the immuneACCESS table is confined to in-frame rearrangements and falls short of the full clone set. An unresolved V gene accounts for under half of the shortfall where checked; the remainder is of unknown origin. The V and J calls and clone size are taken from that table; D and trimming were inferred from the DNA. The data for this sample show 35,000 to 45,000 clones, each detected more than once. 2.5% to 3% of the sample lies in the top ten.

The sample taken for sequencing was peripheral blood mononuclear cells. This TCR was sampled from a person between 18 and 75 years old in good health. The chain is encoded by TRBV2 joined to TRBJ2-5; 8 bases in the junction line up with TRBD1. The CDR3 is CASRSLGQAPKSWETQYF. The part of the CDR3 DNA that was read is TGTGCCAGCAGGAGTCTGGGACAGGCTCCCAAATCGTGGGAGACC.